Below are 32 T cell receptor beta chains sequenced from a single sample in a study of T cells after yellow fever vaccination. TCRdb reanalysed the 5' RACE reads using MiXCR and keeps one entry per CDR3 protein. The sample yields 300,000 to 350,000 distinct CDR3 sequences, about 4% seen once. Source: PBMCs, taken 5 days after the yellow fever booster vaccination. The receptor set was obtained from a man aged 18 to 29 who received the YFV17D yellow fever vaccine.

This clonotype occurred many times. J is TRBJ1-4 and V is TRBV6-5; D unclear. V was trimmed by 11 bases and J by 7 bases, leaving 17 bases between them. Germline CDR1 and CDR2: MNHEY and SVGAGI. This CDR3 comprises 13 residues. CDR3 nucleotides: TGTGCCTCGCGGTTGGGGAGGCGTGAAAAACTGTTTTTT. Its protein product is CASRLGRREKLFF.

This clonotype was detected only a few times. The V gene is TRBV4-3, the J gene TRBJ1-2; a weak D match, TRBD1 (6 bases). In germline, CDR1 is LGHNA, CDR2 YSLEER. The CDR3 spans 13 residues. V gave up 0 bases and J gave up 7 bases, with 9 bases separating them. The CDR3 region has the DNA TGCGCCAGCAGCCAAGAAGGGGGGGGTGGCTACACCTTC. This gives the protein CASSQEGGGGYTF.

This clonotype was seen many times. This chain uses TRBV7-2 with TRBJ2-5; 7 nucleotides line up with TRBD2. The CDR3 is made up of 14 amino acids. Per the germline V gene, CDR1 is SGHTA and CDR2 is FQGNSA. The ends lost 1 base at V and 5 bases at J; junction bases unmatched: 4. The DNA of the CDR3 is TGTGCCAGCAGCTTAGAAGTGGGGGGGGAGACCCAGTACTTC. Protein product: CASSLEVGGETQYF.

In its sample, this clonotype was seen many times. The gene calls are TRBV7-6 and TRBJ1-2, with unresolved D. This CDR3 contains 13 residues. V dropped 8 bases and J dropped 4 bases, with 14 bases sitting between them. Germline loops: CDR1 SGHVS, CDR2 FNYEAQ. The DNA of the CDR3 is TGTGCCAGCGGCGGGAACCATAGCTATGGCTACACCTTC. Translated, it gives CASGGNHSYGYTF.

This clonotype was picked up a small number of times. The chain carries TRBV7-9 and TRBJ2-1; D remains unclear. Germline loops: CDR1 SEHNR, CDR2 FQNEAQ (reference sequence). Deletions cut 2 bases from V and 5 bases from J, with 22 bases between. The CDR3 loop spans 18 amino acids. The CDR3 DNA reads TGTGCCAGCAGCTTATTAGGAGACAACAAAAATCTGGACAATGAGCAGTTCTTC. This gives the protein CASSLLGDNKNLDNEQFF.

V usage is TRBV19 and J usage is TRBJ2-3; D is tentatively TRBD1 or TRBD2 (5 bases each). Germline-derived CDR1 and CDR2 are LNHDA and SQIVND (reference sequence). V lost 10 bases and J lost 4, with 12 bases in between. CDR3 length: 12 amino acids. This CDR3 is CATSGRSDTQYF. The CDR3 DNA sequence: TGTGCCACCTCGGGGCGGTCAGATACGCAGTATTTT.

This clonotype appeared many times. This chain joins TRBV29-1 and TRBJ2-2; maybe TRBD1 (5 bases). The V gene's germline CDR1 is SQVTM and CDR2 ANQGSEA. V was pared by 4 bases and J by 4 bases, with 16 bases between. This CDR3 is built from 15 residues. CDR3 sequence reads: CSVGAPGAGTGELFF. Written as DNA, the CDR3 is TGCAGCGTTGGTGCCCCTGGGGCAGGCACCGGGGAGCTGTTTTTT.

The rearrangement uses TRBV30 and TRBJ2-7, with a weak D call TRBD1 (5 bases). Trimming pared 1 base from V and 5 bases from J, leaving 9 bases between. Germline assignment: CDR1 GTSNPN and CDR2 SVGIG (reference sequence). The CDR3 has 12 residues. CDR3 in amino acids: CAWSGGNHEQYF. CDR3 DNA: TGTGCCTGGAGTGGGGGCAACCACGAGCAGTACTTC.

This clonotype was observed many times. The chain employs TRBV20-1 and TRBJ1-6; D is perhaps TRBD1 (6 bases). Germline values: CDR1 DFQATT, CDR2 SNEGSKA (reference sequence). Trimming shortened V by 4 bases and J by 4 bases, and 17 bases separated the two germline ends. The CDR3 has 16 residues. The CDR3 here is CSATQGRQTYNSPLHF. For the CDR3, the DNA is TGCAGTGCTACCCAGGGGCGGCAGACGTATAATTCACCCCTCCACTTT.

This clonotype came up many times. The chain recombines TRBV20-1 with TRBJ2-5; D is tentatively TRBD1 or TRBD2 (5 bases each). Per germline, CDR1 DFQATT and CDR2 SNEGSKA (reference sequence). With 5 bases removed from V and 5 bases from J, the gap between germline ends came to 15 bases. The CDR3 has 13 amino acids. CDR3 loop: CSAPGTTRETQYF. Written as DNA, the CDR3 is TGCAGTGCTCCCGGGACCACCCGGGAGACCCAGTACTTC.

In its sample, this clonotype was seen many times. The rearrangement joins TRBV28 to TRBJ2-7; D might be TRBD1 (6 bases). The germline V gene has CDR1 MDHEN and CDR2 SYDVKM. V gave up 4 bases and J gave up 12 bases, with 19 bases separating them. The CDR3 runs to 13 residues. The CDR3 here is CASSSQPGHLLYF. Written as DNA, the CDR3 is TGTGCCAGCAGTTCACAACCGGGACACCTACTGTACTTC.

A few counts support this clonotype. This chain uses TRBV5-1 with TRBJ2-1; 7 bases line up with TRBD1. The CDR3 sequence is 15 residues long. Germline V CDR1 and CDR2: SGHRS, YFSETQ. V shed 4 bases and J 7 bases; nucleotides not matched to a gene: 11. CDR3 nucleotide sequence: TGCGCCAGCAGCGCCACAGGGGCCTCAGGGAATGAGCAGTTCTTC. Encoded protein: CASSATGASGNEQFF.

This clonotype was counted between two and nine times. V and J are TRBV15 and TRBJ2-7; the match to TRBD1 covers 9 bases. The J segment lost 5 bases and the V segment lost 5 bases, leaving 4 bases of the junction unmatched. Per germline, CDR1 LNHNV and CDR2 YYDKDF (reference sequence). The CDR3 loop spans 13 amino acids. In nucleotides, the CDR3 is TGTGCCACCAGCGTGGACAGGGGCAACGAGCAGTACGTC. Translated: CATSVDRGNEQYV.

This clonotype was detected a few times. J is TRBJ1-4 and V is TRBV5-1; 7 bases match TRBD1. The J segment lost 6 bases and the V segment lost 6 bases, leaving 11 bases of the junction unmatched. The CDR3 is made up of 15 amino acids. CDR1 is SGHRS and CDR2 is YFSETQ in the germline V gene. This CDR3 reads CASKYRGGADEKLFF. DNA for the CDR3: TGCGCCAGCAAGTACAGGGGCGGGGCGGATGAAAAACTGTTTTTT.

This clonotype appeared a few times. The gene calls are TRBV5-4 and TRBJ2-2, with 10 bases lining up with TRBD1. The CDR3 is 15 residues long. V shed 3 bases, J shed 3 bases, and the junction held 2 bases outside the gene matches. The germline CDR1 and CDR2 sequences are SGHNT and YYREEE (reference sequence). The CDR3 DNA is TGTGCCAGCAGCTACGGGACAGGGGACACCGGGGAGCTGTTTTTT. Translating it yields CASSYGTGDTGELFF. Full variable domain (remainder filled in from reference TRBV5-4 and TRBJ2-2): ETGVTQSPTHLIKTRGQQVTLRCSSQSGHNTVSWYQQALGQGPQFIFQYYREEENGRGNFPPRFSGLQFPNYSSELNVNALELDDSALYLCASSYGTGDTGELFFGEGSRLTVL.

The sample holds a few counts of this clonotype. The gene calls are TRBV6-2 or TRBV6-3 and TRBJ2-7, with D perhaps TRBD1 (6 bases). The CDR3 has 13 amino acids. CDR1 and CDR2 (germline): MNHEY, SVGEGT. V lost 8 bases, J lost 5 bases, and 16 bases lay in between. As DNA, the CDR3 is TGTGCCAGCTCGGAAGGGGGTCAGCACGAGCAGTACTTC. This sequence encodes CASSEGGQHEQYF.

This clonotype has at least ten counts. The chain couples TRBV28 to TRBJ1-5; TRBD1 agrees at 11 bases. The germline V gene encodes CDR1 MDHEN and CDR2 SYDVKM. The CDR3 covers 19 residues. V was pared by 5 bases and J by 4 bases, with 16 bases of the junction left unmatched. The CDR3 DNA reads as TGTGCCAGCAGTCTTCTCCGGGGGACAGGGGGTGGTCGGAATCAGCCCCAGCATTTT. It is translated as CASSLLRGTGGGRNQPQHF.

This sequence joins TRBV20-1 and TRBJ1-2, with D hard to call. Germline V CDR1 and CDR2: DFQATT, SNEGSKA (reference sequence). The CDR3 is made up of 13 amino acids. The V end was cut by 3 bases, the J end by 8 bases, with 16 bases between. CDR3 coding DNA: TGCAGTGCTAGTGGGGAAAACGATCCGGGCTACACCTTC. Protein sequence: CSASGENDPGYTF.

This clonotype was counted many times. The chain carries TRBV4-2 and TRBJ2-5, with D unresolved. V was pared by 3 bases and J by 4 bases, with 6 bases between. Per germline, CDR1 LGHNA and CDR2 YNFKEQ. The CDR3 is made up of 12 amino acids. The CDR3 nucleotides are TGTGCCAGCAGCCAGGCCGGAGAGACCCAGTACTTC. Amino acid sequence: CASSQAGETQYF.

This chain connects TRBV4-1 to TRBJ2-3, with 7 nucleotides matching TRBD1. The germline V gene encodes CDR1 MGHRA and CDR2 YSYEKL. The trim removed 2 bases at V and 3 bases at J, leaving 5 bases unmatched. The CDR3 spans 15 residues. CDR3 sequence: CASSQWDSSTDTQYF. The DNA of the CDR3 is TGCGCCAGCAGCCAATGGGACAGTAGTACAGATACGCAGTATTTT.

In its sample, this clonotype was seen a few times. The chain recombines TRBV6-6 with TRBJ1-5, with D unresolved. Germline lookup yields CDR1 MNHNY and CDR2 SVGAGI (reference sequence). This CDR3 region has 13 residues. V was pared by 4 bases and J by 5 bases, with 9 bases between. Here the CDR3 reads CASSSGWDQPQHF. The CDR3 DNA reads TGTGCCAGCAGTTCGGGGTGGGATCAGCCCCAGCATTTT.

This clonotype was counted ten times or more. The V gene is TRBV6-1, the J gene TRBJ1-1; 9 bases map to TRBD1. This CDR3 has 14 amino acids. The ends lost 4 bases at V and 4 bases at J; junction bases unmatched: 4. Germline lookup yields CDR1 MNHNS and CDR2 SASEGT. DNA of the CDR3: TGTGCCAGCAGTGGCGGACAGGGGACCACTGAAGCTTTCTTT. Protein: CASSGGQGTTEAFF.

J is TRBJ2-1 and V is TRBV25-1; D gene ambiguous. This CDR3 is built from 13 residues. Trimming took off 5 bases at V and 6 bases at J, with 11 bases between the two ends. Germline assignment: CDR1 MGHDK and CDR2 SYGVNS. The CDR3 loop reads CASSWSMRNEQFF. CDR3 in DNA: TGTGCCAGCAGTTGGTCAATGCGCAATGAGCAGTTCTTC.

This clonotype was detected ten times or more. This rearrangement joins TRBV5-1 to TRBJ2-3; 10 nucleotides match TRBD1. This CDR3 is 17 amino acids long. The junction had 8 bases not matched to a gene; V was cut back by 2 bases and J by 2 bases. CDR1 and CDR2 (germline): SGHRS, YFSETQ. CDR3 protein: CASSFGYGTGDTDTQYF. CDR3 in DNA: TGCGCCAGCAGCTTTGGATACGGGACAGGGGACACAGATACGCAGTATTTT.

The chain is built from TRBV12-3 or TRBV12-4 and TRBJ2-3, with no clear D. V was pared by 5 bases and J by 1 base, with 10 bases between. The CDR3 has 14 amino acids. The CDR3 DNA is TGTGCCAGCAGTGGCGATGTGGGCACAGATACGCAGTATTTT. It yields the protein CASSGDVGTDTQYF.

This chain links TRBV28 with TRBJ2-1; the match to TRBD1 covers 7 bases. The length of the CDR3 is 13 residues. The junction had 5 bases not matched to a gene; V was cut back by 6 bases and J by 6 bases. Germline-derived CDR1 and CDR2 are MDHEN and SYDVKM. The CDR3 protein is CASRLGTANEQFF. Written as DNA, the CDR3 is TGTGCCAGCAGGCTAGGGACAGCCAATGAGCAGTTCTTC.

A few counts support this clonotype. The chain carries TRBV20-1 and TRBJ1-5, with 7 bases identical to TRBD1. CDR1 is DFQATT and CDR2 is SNEGSKA in the germline V gene (reference sequence). V dropped 0 bases and J dropped 2; count of bases not matched to a gene: 4. The CDR3 extends over 15 amino acids. This chain's CDR3 is CSAREQGVGNQPQHF. In DNA, the CDR3 is TGCAGTGCTAGAGAGCAGGGGGTGGGCAATCAGCCCCAGCATTTT.

In this sample, this clonotype turned up a few times. The V gene is TRBV19, the J gene TRBJ2-3; D is unresolved. Germline V gives CDR1 LNHDA, CDR2 SQIVND (reference sequence). Trimming took off 4 bases at V and 3 bases at J, with 8 bases between the two ends. This CDR3 is built from 13 residues. The chain's CDR3 is CASSRTITDTQYF. CDR3 sequence (DNA): TGTGCCAGTAGTAGGACCATAACAGATACGCAGTATTTT.

The chain recombines TRBV25-1 with TRBJ1-1; 8 positions match TRBD1. CDR1 and CDR2 from the germline V gene are MGHDK and SYGVNS. CDR3 size: 17 residues. The J segment lost 1 base and the V segment lost 4 bases, leaving 11 bases of the junction unmatched. The CDR3 bases are TGTGCCAGCAGTGGACAGGGGTCTGCCTTTTGGAACACTGAAGCTTTCTTT. Translating gives CASSGQGSAFWNTEAFF.

In its sample, this clonotype was seen a few times. This may be a read error: a much more frequent sequence differs by one nucleotide. V is TRBV15 and J is TRBJ2-7, with D unclear. V shed 1 base and J shed 1 base, with 5 bases lying between them. CDR3 length equals 13 residues. The germline V gene encodes CDR1 LNHNV and CDR2 YYDKDF (reference sequence). Here the CDR3 DNA reads TGTGCCACCAGCAGAGCCGGGTCCTACGAGCAGTACTTC. This gives the protein CATSRAGSYEQYF.

The V call is TRBV6-5, the J call TRBJ2-2; D gene ambiguous. This CDR3 is 14 amino acids long. Trimming stripped 6 bases from V and 2 bases from J, with 10 bases between. Germline CDR1 reads MNHEY; CDR2 reads SVGAGI. For the CDR3, the DNA is TGTGCCAGCAGGGTAGCTAGTAACACCGGGGAGCTGTTTTTT. Translating it yields CASRVASNTGELFF.

This clonotype was seen at least ten times. The chain is built from TRBV7-2 and TRBJ2-2; D is perhaps TRBD1 (6 bases). The V gene lost 2 bases and the J gene lost 8 bases, with 9 bases spanning the gap. The V gene's germline CDR1 is SGHTA and CDR2 FQGNSA. This CDR3 spans 13 amino acids. CDR3 DNA sequence: TGTGCCAGCAGCTTACGGACAGATGGGGAGCTGTTTTTT. This translates into CASSLRTDGELFF.